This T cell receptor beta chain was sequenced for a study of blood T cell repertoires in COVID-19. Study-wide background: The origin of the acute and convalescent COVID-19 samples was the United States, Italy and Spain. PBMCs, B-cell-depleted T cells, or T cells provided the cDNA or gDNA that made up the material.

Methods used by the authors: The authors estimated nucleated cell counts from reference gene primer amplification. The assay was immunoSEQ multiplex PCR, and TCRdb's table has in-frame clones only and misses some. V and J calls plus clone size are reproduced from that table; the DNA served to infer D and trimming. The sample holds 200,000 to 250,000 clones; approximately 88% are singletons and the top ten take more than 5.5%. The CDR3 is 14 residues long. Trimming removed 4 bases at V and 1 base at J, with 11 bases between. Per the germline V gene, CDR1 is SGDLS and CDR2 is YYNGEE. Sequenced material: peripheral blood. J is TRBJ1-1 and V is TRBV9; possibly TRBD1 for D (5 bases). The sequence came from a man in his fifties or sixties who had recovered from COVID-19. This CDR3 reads CASSTSGENTEAFF. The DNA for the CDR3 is TGTGCCAGCAGCACCTCGGGGGAGAACACTGAAGCTTTCTTT.